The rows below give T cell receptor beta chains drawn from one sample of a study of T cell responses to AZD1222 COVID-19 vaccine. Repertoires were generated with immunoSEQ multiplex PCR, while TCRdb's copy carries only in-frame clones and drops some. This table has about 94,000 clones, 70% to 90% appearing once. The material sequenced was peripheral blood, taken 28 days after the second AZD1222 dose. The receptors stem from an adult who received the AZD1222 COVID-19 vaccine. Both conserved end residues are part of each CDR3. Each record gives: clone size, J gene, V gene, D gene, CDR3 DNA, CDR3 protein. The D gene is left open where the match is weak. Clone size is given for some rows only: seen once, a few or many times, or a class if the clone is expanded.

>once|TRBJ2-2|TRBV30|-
TGTGCCTGGAGGGAACTTCAGCGGGACAGCGGGGAGCTGTTTTTT
CAWRELQRDSGELFF
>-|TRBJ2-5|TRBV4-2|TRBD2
TGTGCCAGCAGCCAGGTCGGGACTAGCCAACAAGAGACCCAGTACTTC
CASSQVGTSQQETQYF
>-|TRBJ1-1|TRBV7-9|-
TGTGCCAGCAGCTTAATTCGTGTGGGCACTGAAGCTTTCTTT
CASSLIRVGTEAFF
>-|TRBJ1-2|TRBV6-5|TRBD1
TGTGCCACCGACAGGGGATTCTATGGCTACACCTTC
CATDRGFYGYTF
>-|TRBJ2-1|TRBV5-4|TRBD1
TGTGCCAGCAGCCACCAGACAGGGGCCAATGAGCAGTTCTTC
CASSHQTGANEQFF
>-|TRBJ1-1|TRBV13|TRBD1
TGTGCCAGCAGCTTAGTGACAGGGGACACTGAAGCTTTCTTT
CASSLVTGDTEAFF
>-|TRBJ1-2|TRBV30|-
TGTGCCTGGAGTACCCAACTATCCGGCTACACCTTC
CAWSTQLSGYTF
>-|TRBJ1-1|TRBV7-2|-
TGTGCCAGCAGCCGACCTTATAACACTGAAGCTTTCTTT
CASSRPYNTEAFF
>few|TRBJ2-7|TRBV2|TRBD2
TGTGCCAGCTACGGGACTAGCTCCCGCGATGGGAATTACGAGCAGTACTTC
CASYGTSSRDGNYEQYF
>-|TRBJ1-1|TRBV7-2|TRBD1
TGTGCCAGCAGCTTAGCGCTCGGCAGGGGGGCGAACGAAGCTTTCTTT
CASSLALGRGANEAFF
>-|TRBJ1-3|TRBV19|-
TGTGCCAGTAGTGGTCAGGTCTCTGGAAACACCATATATTTT
CASSGQVSGNTIYF
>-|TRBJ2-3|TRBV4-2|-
TGTGCCAGCAGCCAAGGGGGCCGCAACCTTGGGGATACGCAGTATTTT
CASSQGGRNLGDTQYF
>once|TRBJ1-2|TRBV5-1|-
TGCGCCAGCAGCCTGGGGTTTAGTTCTAACTATGGCTACACCTTC
CASSLGFSSNYGYTF
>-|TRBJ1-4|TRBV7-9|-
TGTGCCAGCAGCACGTACAGTGCTTATGGTGAAAAACTGTTTTTT
CASSTYSAYGEKLFF
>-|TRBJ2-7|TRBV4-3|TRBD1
TGCGCCAGCAGCCAAGGGGACAGGGATCGGCAGTACTTC
CASSQGDRDRQYF
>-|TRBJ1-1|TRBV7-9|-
TGTGCCAGCAGCTCCCACAAGGGCACTGAAGCTTTCTTT
CASSSHKGTEAFF
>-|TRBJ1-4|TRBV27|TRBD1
TGTGCCAGCAGCCCTGACCCCGGGACAGGGGGAGAAAAACTGTTTTTT
CASSPDPGTGGEKLFF
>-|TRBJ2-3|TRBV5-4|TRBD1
TGTGCCAGCACCTCTCCGGGACAGGGGACAGATACGCAGTATTTT
CASTSPGQGTDTQYF
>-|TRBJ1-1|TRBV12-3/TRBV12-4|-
TGTGCCAGCAGTTTAGGAGTTAACACTGAAGCTTTCTTT
CASSLGVNTEAFF
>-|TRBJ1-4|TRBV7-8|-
TGTGCCAGCAGCTTTACGGCAGGGAAGAATGAAAAACTGTTTTTT
CASSFTAGKNEKLFF
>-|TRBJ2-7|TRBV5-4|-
TGTGCCAGCAGCTTGGCCAGGGGGGGGGTCTACGAGCAGTACTTC
CASSLARGGVYEQYF
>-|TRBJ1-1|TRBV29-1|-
TGCAGCGTCGCGGACGACCCGAACACTGAAGCTTTCTTT
CSVADDPNTEAFF
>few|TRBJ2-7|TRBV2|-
TGTGCCATCCGAAACGGGGCCACCTACGAGCAGTACTTC
CAIRNGATYEQYF
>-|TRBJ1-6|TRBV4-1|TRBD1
TGCGCCAGCAGCCTGGGACAGCTTAATTCACCCCTCCACTTT
CASSLGQLNSPLHF
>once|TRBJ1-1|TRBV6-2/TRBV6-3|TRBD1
TGTGCCAGCAGTTACCCGACAGGGACTGAAGCTTTCTTT
CASSYPTGTEAFF
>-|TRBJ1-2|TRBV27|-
TGTGCCAGCAGTCCAACACAGAGGTTAGCTAACTATGGCTACACCTTC
CASSPTQRLANYGYTF
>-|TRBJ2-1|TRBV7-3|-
TGTGCCAGCAGCTTAACTAGCGTAGGAGAGCAGTTCTTC
CASSLTSVGEQFF
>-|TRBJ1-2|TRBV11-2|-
TGTGCCAGCAGCTTATCGGGCAGGCCCAACTATGGCTACACCTTC
CASSLSGRPNYGYTF
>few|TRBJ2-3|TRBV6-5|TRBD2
TGTGCCAGTCAGCCGGGACTAGCAACAGATACGCAGTATTTT
CASQPGLATDTQYF
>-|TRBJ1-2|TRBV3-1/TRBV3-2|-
TGTGCCAGCAGCCCGGGGTGGGGACTTTCCACCTATGGCTACACCTTC
CASSPGWGLSTYGYTF
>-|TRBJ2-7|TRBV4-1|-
TGCGCCAGCAGCCACCCCCACTCTGAGCAGTACTTC
CASSHPHSEQYF
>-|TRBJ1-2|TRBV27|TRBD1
TGTGCCAGCAGTTTAGGGCAGGGGGCGCTCGGCTATGGCTACACCTTC
CASSLGQGALGYGYTF
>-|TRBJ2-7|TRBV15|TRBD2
TGTGCCACCAGCAGGGGAGGGGAAGACCCCTACGAGCAGTACTTC
CATSRGGEDPYEQYF
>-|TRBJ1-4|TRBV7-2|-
TGTGCCAGCAGCCGAGAGCTAAATGAAAAACTGTTTTTT
CASSRELNEKLFF